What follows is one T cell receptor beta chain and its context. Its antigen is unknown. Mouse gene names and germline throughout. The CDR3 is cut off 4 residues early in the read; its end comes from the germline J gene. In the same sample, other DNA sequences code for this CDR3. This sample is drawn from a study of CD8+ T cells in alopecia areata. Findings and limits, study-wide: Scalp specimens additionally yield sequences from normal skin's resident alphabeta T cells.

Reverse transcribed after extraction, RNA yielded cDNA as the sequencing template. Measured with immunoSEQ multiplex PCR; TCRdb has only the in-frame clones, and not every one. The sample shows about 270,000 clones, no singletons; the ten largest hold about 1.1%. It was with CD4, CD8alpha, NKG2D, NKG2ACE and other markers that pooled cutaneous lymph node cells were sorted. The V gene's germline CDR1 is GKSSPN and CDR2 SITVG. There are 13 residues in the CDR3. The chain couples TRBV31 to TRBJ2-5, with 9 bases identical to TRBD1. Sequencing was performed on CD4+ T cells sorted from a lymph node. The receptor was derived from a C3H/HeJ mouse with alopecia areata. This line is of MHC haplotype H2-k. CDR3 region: CAWSLGTGDTQYF. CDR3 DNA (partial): TGTGCCTGGAGTCTGGGGACAGGGGAC.